This T cell receptor beta chain was recorded in a study of blood T cell repertoires in COVID-19. About the study: Acute-phase and convalescent COVID-19 samples originated in the United States, Italy and Spain.

Under the authors' procedure: Amplification of reference gene primers was used by the study to estimate nucleated cell counts. Clones were sequenced by immunoSEQ multiplex PCR, and TCRdb holds only the in-frame ones, with some missing. V and J calls and clone size are copied from that table; D and trimming were computed from the DNA. The sample contains around 260,000 clones, 75% to 90% of which appear only once. The CDR3 extends over 15 amino acids. Germline lookup yields CDR1 SGDLS and CDR2 YYNGEE. With V trimmed by 3 bases and J by 7 bases, 11 bases remained unmatched. The genes are TRBV9 and TRBJ1-2; 8 bases agree with TRBD1. The clonotype was recovered from a man aged 25-45 years with active or convalescent COVID-19. Sequenced: peripheral blood. CDR3 DNA: TGTGCCAGCAGCGAGGGGACTGGACAGGGCCGTGGCTACACCTTC. Translated: CASSEGTGQGRGYTF. The complete variable domain, with remaining parts taken from reference TRBV9 and TRBJ1-2, reads DSGVTQTPKHLITATGQRVTLRCSPRSGDLSVYWYQQSLDQGLQFLIQYYNGEERAKGNILERFSAQQFPDLHSELNLSSLELGDSALYFCASSEGTGQGRGYTFGSGTRLTVV.